The table lists the clone carrying this TCR beta chain with many counts. TCRdb re-called the 5' RACE reads with MiXCR, one entry per CDR3 protein. The data hold roughly 33,000 distinct CDR3 sequences, with about 5% observed a single time. In germline, CDR1 is MDHEN, CDR2 SYDVKM. The CDR3 loop spans 14 amino acids. Trimming cost V 3 bases and J 8 bases, with 16 bases left between them. The data stem from a study of early T cells in non-severe SARS-CoV-2 infection. Sequenced: whole blood. The chain is built from TRBV28 and TRBJ1-2, with a tentative D call TRBD1 (6 bases). This TCR derives from an adult who was a healthcare worker with PCR-confirmed SARS-CoV-2 infection or an uninfected control (not recorded which). CDR3 protein: CASSFRAPGVGYTF. Written as DNA, the CDR3 is TGTGCCAGCAGTTTTCGAGCACCAGGGGTGGGCTACACCTTC.